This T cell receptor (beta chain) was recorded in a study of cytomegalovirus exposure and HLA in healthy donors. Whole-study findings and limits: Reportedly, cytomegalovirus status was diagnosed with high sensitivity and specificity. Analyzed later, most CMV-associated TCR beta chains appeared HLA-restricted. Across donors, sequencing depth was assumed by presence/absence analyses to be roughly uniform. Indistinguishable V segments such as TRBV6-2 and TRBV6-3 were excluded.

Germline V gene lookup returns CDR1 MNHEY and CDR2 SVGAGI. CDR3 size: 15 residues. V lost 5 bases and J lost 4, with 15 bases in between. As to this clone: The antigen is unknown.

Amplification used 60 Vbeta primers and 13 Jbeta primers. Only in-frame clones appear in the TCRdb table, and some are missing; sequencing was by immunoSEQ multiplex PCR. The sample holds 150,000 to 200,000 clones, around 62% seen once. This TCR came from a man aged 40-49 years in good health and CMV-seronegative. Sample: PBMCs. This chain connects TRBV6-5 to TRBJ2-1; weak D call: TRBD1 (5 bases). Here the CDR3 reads CASSQGWGIYNEQFF. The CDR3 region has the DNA TGTGCCAGCAGTCAGGGTTGGGGCATATACAATGAGCAGTTCTTC.